This record looks at one T cell receptor (beta chain) sequence and its context. This sample was included in a study of blood T cell repertoires in COVID-19. TCRdb's copy holds only in-frame clones and misses some; the assay was immunoSEQ multiplex PCR. The table includes approximately 220,000 clones, approximately 90% detected once. This CDR3 has 13 amino acids. Trimming removed 3 bases at V and 6 bases at J, with 9 bases between. Germline V gene sequence: CDR1 KGHDR, CDR2 SFDVKD. This clonotype originated in a woman under 30 in a cohort exposed to, infected with or recovered from COVID-19 (not recorded which). Sequenced: PBMCs or T cells enriched from blood (not recorded which). This chain connects TRBV24-1 to TRBJ2-3; D might be TRBD1 (5 bases). CDR3 amino acids: CATSDPGFDTQYF. CDR3 nucleotides: TGTGCCACCAGTGATCCAGGGTTTGATACGCAGTATTTT.